One and the same sample provided the 13 T cell receptor beta chains below, sequenced in a study of CD8 T cells in ankylosing spondylitis. One entry per CDR3 protein results from TCRdb running MiXCR on the 5' RACE reads. The sample holds under 300,000 distinct CDR3 sequences, over 9.5% seen once. The material sequenced was blood, either unsorted or a sorted T cell fraction (not recorded which). These TCRs come from a male donor with ankylosing spondylitis or in good health (not recorded which).

This clonotype was observed at least ten times. The chain recombines TRBV27 with TRBJ1-2; no clear D. CDR1 and CDR2 from the germline V gene are MNHEY and SMNVEV (reference sequence). V was pared by 5 bases and J by 8 bases, with 21 bases between. The CDR3 loop spans 15 amino acids. The CDR3 sequence: CASSPLTRGFNGYTF. The CDR3 DNA sequence: TGTGCCAGCAGTCCCCTGACCCGGGGTTTCAACGGCTACACCTTC.

The rearrangement links TRBV10-3 to TRBJ1-1; D is possibly TRBD1 (6 bases). CDR3 length: 13 amino acids. Germline V gene sequence: CDR1 ENHRY, CDR2 SYGVKD. Trimming stripped 0 bases from V and 10 bases from J, with 12 bases between. The chain's CDR3 is CAISESGGQGAFF. CDR3 DNA: TGTGCCATCAGTGAGTCGGGGGGACAAGGAGCTTTCTTT.

This clonotype was found a few times. The chain recombines TRBV20-1 with TRBJ2-1; D possibly corresponds to TRBD1 (6 bases). Germline V gene lookup returns CDR1 DFQATT and CDR2 SNEGSKA (reference sequence). The CDR3 is 13 amino acids. V was cut by 6 bases and J by 8 bases, with 17 bases left in between. The CDR3: CSAPRTAQDEQFF. The CDR3 nucleotides are TGCAGTGCCCCACGGACAGCTCAAGATGAGCAGTTCTTC.

This clonotype was found many times. The chain couples TRBV5-1 to TRBJ2-1; 14 bases agree with TRBD2. The V and J ends lost 3 bases and 8 bases, in that order; junction bases with no gene match: 4. This CDR3 spans 15 amino acids. CDR1 and CDR2 (germline): SGHRS, YFSETQ. CDR3 region: CASSSPGLAGDEQFF. CDR3 DNA sequence: TGCGCCAGCAGCTCTCCGGGACTAGCGGGAGATGAGCAGTTCTTC.

This clonotype was observed at least ten times. Here the CDR3 DNA reads TGTGCCAGCAGCTTGGACAGGGGCGATCATTCACCCCTCCACTTT. As protein: CASSLDRGDHSPLHF. The V call is TRBV5-6, the J call TRBJ1-6; TRBD1 agrees at 7 bases. V lost 0 bases to trimming and J lost 8 bases; unmatched junction nucleotides: 5. From germline, CDR1 is SGHDT and CDR2 YYEEEE. CDR3 length equals 15 residues.

As for this clonotype: This may arise from a read error, as a much more abundant clone is one base away. The rearrangement links TRBV6-1 to TRBJ1-2; D is perhaps TRBD1 (5 bases). This CDR3 is 14 amino acids long. The V end was cut by 6 bases, the J end by 0 bases, with 11 bases between. CDR1 is MNHNS and CDR2 is SASEGT in the germline V gene. The CDR3 DNA follows: TGTGCCAGCAGATCGACAGACACTAACTATGGCTACACCTTC. This codes for CASRSTDTNYGYTF.

This clonotype was counted at least ten times. The chain recombines TRBV4-2 with TRBJ2-1; 13 bases line up with TRBD2. The CDR3 has 17 residues. V trimming: 0 bases; J trimming: 8 bases; junction bases outside the gene matches: 7. The germline V gene encodes CDR1 LGHNA and CDR2 YNFKEQ. CDR3 region: CASSQELAGGGRDEQFF. The CDR3 DNA reads TGTGCCAGCAGCCAAGAACTAGCGGGAGGGGGGCGGGATGAGCAGTTCTTC.

This clonotype came up a few times. The chain employs TRBV28 and TRBJ2-5; TRBD1 matches 11 bases. The trim removed 3 bases at V and 5 bases at J, leaving 8 bases unmatched. In germline, CDR1 is MDHEN, CDR2 SYDVKM. This CDR3 has 16 residues. The CDR3 DNA is TGTGCCAGCAGTTTCTCCAGGACAGGGGGCATGGAGACCCAGTACTTC. This translates into CASSFSRTGGMETQYF.

This clonotype was seen ten or more times. The chain joins TRBV20-1 to TRBJ2-3; D might be TRBD1 (5 bases). The germline V gene encodes CDR1 DFQATT and CDR2 SNEGSKA (reference sequence). Trimming removed 5 bases at V and 0 bases at J, with 15 bases between. This CDR3 contains 15 residues. In DNA, the CDR3 is TGCAGTGCTCCCGCAGGGTCCTCTAGCACAGATACGCAGTATTTT. It is translated as CSAPAGSSSTDTQYF.

This clonotype was found many times. CDR3 in amino acids: CASSLTSGYNEQFF. CDR3 bases: TGTGCCAGCAGTTTAACTAGCGGCTACAATGAGCAGTTCTTC. The chain has TRBV27 and TRBJ2-1; 8 bases map to TRBD2. Germline CDR1 MNHEY, CDR2 SMNVEV (reference sequence). J lost 3 bases, V lost 2 bases, and 0 bases had no gene match. CDR3 length: 14 amino acids.

This clonotype was observed at least ten times. The chain joins TRBV20-1 to TRBJ2-7; the D is unclear. CDR3 length equals 11 residues. CDR1 is DFQATT, CDR2 SNEGSKA, per germline (reference sequence). Trimming removed 6 bases from V and 3 bases from J, with 9 bases in between. The CDR3 loop is CSAALSYEQYF. For the CDR3, the DNA is TGCAGTGCCGCCCTTAGCTACGAGCAGTACTTC.

This clonotype came up many times. A junction boundary mismatches the germline segment, possibly from a read error. This chain joins TRBV29-1 and TRBJ1-1, with 8 bases that match TRBD1. CDR3 length: 13 residues. The germline V gene has CDR1 SQVTM and CDR2 ANQGSEA. CDR3 amino acids: CSVEGTGTTETFF. In nucleotides, the CDR3 is TGCAGCGTTGAAGGGACAGGGACAACTGAAACTTTCTTT.

There are a few counts of this clonotype. The chain couples TRBV27 to TRBJ2-3, with D possibly matching TRBD2 (6 bases). Trimming cost V 2 bases and J 5 bases, with 11 bases left between them. The CDR3 extends over 14 amino acids. CDR1 and CDR2 (germline): MNHEY, SMNVEV (reference sequence). CDR3 sequence reads: CASSLIAGGDTQYF. As DNA, the CDR3 is TGTGCCAGCAGTTTAATAGCCGGGGGAGATACGCAGTATTTT.